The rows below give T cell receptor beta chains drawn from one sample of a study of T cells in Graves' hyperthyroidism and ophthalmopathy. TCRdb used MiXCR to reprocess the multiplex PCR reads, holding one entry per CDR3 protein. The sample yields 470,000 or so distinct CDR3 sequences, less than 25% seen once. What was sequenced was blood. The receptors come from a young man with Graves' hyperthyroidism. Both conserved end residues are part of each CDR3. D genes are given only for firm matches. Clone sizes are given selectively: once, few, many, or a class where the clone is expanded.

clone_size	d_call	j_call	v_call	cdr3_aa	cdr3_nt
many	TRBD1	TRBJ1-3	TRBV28	CASSSAATGAGNTIYF	TGTGCCAGCAGTTCCGCGGCGACAGGGGCTGGAAACACCATATATTTT
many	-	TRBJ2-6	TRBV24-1	CATGTASGANVLTF	TGTGCCACCGGAACTGCCTCTGGGGCCAACGTCCTGACTTTC
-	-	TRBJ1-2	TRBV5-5	CASSSQVNYGYTF	TGTGCCAGCAGCTCTCAGGTGAACTATGGCTACACCTTC
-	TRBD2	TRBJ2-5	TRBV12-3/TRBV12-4	CASSFTAGGETQYF	TGTGCCAGCAGTTTCACAGCGGGAGGCGAGACCCAGTACTTC
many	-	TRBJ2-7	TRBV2	CASLGKGGREQYF	TGTGCCAGCCTGGGAAAAGGGGGTCGCGAGCAGTACTTC
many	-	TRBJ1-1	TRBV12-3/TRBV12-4	CASSLGLPNTEAFF	TGTGCCAGCAGTTTGGGTCTACCGAACACTGAAGCTTTCTTT
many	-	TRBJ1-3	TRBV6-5	CASRPTGTGNTIYF	TGTGCCAGCAGACCCACAGGAACTGGAAACACCATATATTTT
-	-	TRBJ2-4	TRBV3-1	CASSQGTRLNIQYF	TGTGCCAGCAGCCAAGGCACACGTTTGAACATTCAGTACTTC
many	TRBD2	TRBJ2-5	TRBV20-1	CSAQLTLKPGLAGPQETQYF	TGCAGTGCCCAGCTAACCCTAAAACCGGGACTAGCGGGGCCACAAGAGACCCAGTACTTC
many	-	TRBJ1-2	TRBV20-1	CSARTSRRSSGYTF	TGCAGTGCTAGAACCTCCCGTAGGTCAAGCGGCTACACCTTC
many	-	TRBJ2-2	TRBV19	CASSMGAGRETGELFF	TGTGCCAGTAGTATGGGTGCAGGCAGGGAGACCGGGGAGCTGTTTTTT
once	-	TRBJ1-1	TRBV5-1	CASSLEVASEAFF	TGCGCCAGCAGCTTGGAAGTTGCCTCTGAAGCTTTCTTT
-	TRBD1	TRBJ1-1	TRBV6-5	CASSFRTGVNTEAFF	TGTGCCAGCAGTTTCCGGACAGGGGTAAACACTGAAGCTTTCTTT
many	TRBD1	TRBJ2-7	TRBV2	CASDRGAAEQYF	TGTGCCAGCGACAGGGGGGCTGCCGAGCAGTACTTC
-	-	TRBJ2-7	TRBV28	CASSPAGVLAEQYF	TGTGCCAGCAGTCCTGCAGGGGTCCTAGCGGAGCAGTACTTC
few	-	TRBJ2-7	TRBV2	CASSWPDYEQYF	TGTGCCAGCTCCTGGCCAGACTACGAGCAGTACTTC
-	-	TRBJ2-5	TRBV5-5	CVSSPSAQETRYF	TGTGTCAGCAGCCCCTCAGCGCAAGAGACCCGGTACTTC
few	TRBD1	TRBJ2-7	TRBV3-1	CASSQPGQEYEQYF	TGTGCCAGCAGCCAACCCGGACAGGAATACGAGCAGTACTTC
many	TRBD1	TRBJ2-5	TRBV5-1	CASRYQGEETQYF	TGCGCCAGCAGATATCAGGGGGAAGAGACCCAGTACTTC
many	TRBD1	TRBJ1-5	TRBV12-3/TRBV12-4	CASSRQGPNQPQHF	TGTGCCAGCAGTCGACAGGGCCCCAATCAGCCCCAGCATTTT
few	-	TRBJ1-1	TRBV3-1	CASSQDSEGMAEAFF	TGTGCCAGCAGCCAAGATAGTGAGGGGATGGCTGAAGCTTTCTTT
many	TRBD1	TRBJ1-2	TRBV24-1	CATSGMDRAYGYTF	TGTGCCACCAGTGGAATGGACAGGGCTTATGGCTACACCTTC
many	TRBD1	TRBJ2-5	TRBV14	CASSQVRSRRDRGLRETQYF	TGTGCCAGCAGCCAAGTCAGATCTCGGAGGGACAGGGGGCTAAGAGAGACCCAGTACTTC
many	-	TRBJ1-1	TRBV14	CASSQGSLNTEAFF	TGTGCCAGCAGCCAAGGCAGTCTGAACACTGAAGCTTTCTTT
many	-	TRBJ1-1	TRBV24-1	CATSDSRLGNTEAFF	TGTGCCACCAGTGATTCCAGACTGGGAAACACTGAAGCTTTCTTT
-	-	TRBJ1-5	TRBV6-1	CASSVLGQSNQPQHF	TGTGCCAGCAGTGTTCTCGGGCAGAGCAATCAGCCCCAGCATTTT
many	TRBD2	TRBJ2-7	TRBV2	CASRFSGGTVYEQYF	TGTGCCAGCAGGTTTAGCGGGGGCACTGTCTACGAGCAGTACTTC
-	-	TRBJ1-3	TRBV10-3	CASSRTDRDTIYF	TGTGCCAGCAGTCGGACCGATCGAGACACCATATATTTT
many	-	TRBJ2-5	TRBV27	CASRRSGTQYF	TGTGCCAGCAGGAGATCGGGGACCCAGTACTTC
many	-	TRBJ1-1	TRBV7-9	CASSSPIGVDTEAFF	TGTGCCAGCAGCTCCCCCATAGGGGTTGACACTGAAGCTTTCTTT
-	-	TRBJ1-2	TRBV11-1	CASSLLGRGQTYYGYTF	TGTGCCAGCAGCTTACTCGGTAGAGGACAGACCTACTATGGCTACACCTTC
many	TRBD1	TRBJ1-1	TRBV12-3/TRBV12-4	CASSAGGTTEAFF	TGTGCCAGCAGTGCAGGGGGGACCACTGAAGCTTTCTTT
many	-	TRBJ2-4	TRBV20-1	CSARDGRGYIQYF	TGCAGTGCTAGAGACGGCAGGGGTTACATTCAGTACTTC
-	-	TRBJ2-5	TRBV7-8	CASSSLGFAKTQYF	TGTGCCAGCAGCTCCCTGGGATTTGCCAAGACCCAGTACTTC
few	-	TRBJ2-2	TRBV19	CASRNPLGGRANTGELFF	TGTGCCAGTAGAAACCCCTTGGGGGGAAGAGCGAACACCGGGGAGCTGTTTTTT
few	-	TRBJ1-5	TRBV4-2	CASSPVTGAGPRMVNQPQHF	TGTGCCAGCAGCCCGGTAACGGGGGCGGGCCCTCGGATGGTCAATCAGCCCCAGCATTTT
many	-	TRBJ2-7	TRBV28	CASSPPGYEQYF	TGTGCCAGCAGTCCCCCCGGGTACGAGCAGTACTTC
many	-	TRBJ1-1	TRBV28	CASSLGGGAGTEAFF	TGTGCCAGCAGTTTAGGAGGGGGGGCCGGGACTGAAGCTTTCTTT
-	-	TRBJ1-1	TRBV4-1	CASSQPKTRGTEAFF	TGCGCCAGCAGCCAACCCAAGACTCGAGGGACTGAAGCTTTCTTT
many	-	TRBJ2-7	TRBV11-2	CASSLSAGSYEQYF	TGTGCCAGCAGCCTCTCCGCGGGCTCCTACGAGCAGTACTTC
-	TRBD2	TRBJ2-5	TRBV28	CASSPDGLAGRHSRETQYF	TGTGCCAGCAGCCCGGATGGACTAGCGGGACGACACTCTAGAGAGACCCAGTACTTC
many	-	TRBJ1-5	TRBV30	CAWSVLGRTQHF	TGTGCCTGGAGTGTACTCGGTAGGACCCAGCATTTT
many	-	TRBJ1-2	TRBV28	CASRMQGLGGYTF	TGTGCCAGCAGAATGCAGGGGTTGGGCGGCTACACCTTC
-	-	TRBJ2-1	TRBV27	CASTSVGGEQFF	TGTGCCAGCACCTCCGTCGGGGGTGAGCAGTTCTTC
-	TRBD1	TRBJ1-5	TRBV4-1	CASSQGTRQGGKKDQPQHF	TGCGCCAGCAGCCAAGGGACGAGGCAGGGGGGGAAAAAGGATCAGCCCCAGCATTTT
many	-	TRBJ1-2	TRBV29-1	CSVASLDRAHNYGYTF	TGCAGCGTTGCCTCCCTTGACAGAGCCCATAACTATGGCTACACCTTC
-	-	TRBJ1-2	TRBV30	CAWSVFPLRNYGYTF	TGTGCCTGGAGTGTGTTTCCTCTAAGGAACTATGGCTACACCTTC
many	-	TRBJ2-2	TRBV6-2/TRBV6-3	CASSYSQAGGELFF	TGTGCCAGCAGTTACTCCCAGGCCGGCGGGGAGCTGTTTTTT
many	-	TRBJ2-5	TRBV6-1	CASSRTGQETQYF	TGTGCCAGCAGCCGGACGGGACAAGAGACCCAGTACTTC
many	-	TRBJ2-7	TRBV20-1	CSARPGGEVDEQYF	TGCAGTGCTAGGCCCGGCGGCGAGGTGGACGAGCAGTACTTC
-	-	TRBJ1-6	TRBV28	CASSLGTTRSYNSPLHF	TGTGCCAGCAGCTTAGGGACAACCCGTTCCTATAATTCACCCCTCCACTTT
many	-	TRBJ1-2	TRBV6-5	CASRQEYYGYTF	TGTGCCAGCAGGCAGGAGTACTATGGCTACACCTTC
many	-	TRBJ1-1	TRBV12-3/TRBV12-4	CASRPLGGFTEAFF	TGTGCCAGCAGGCCCTTGGGGGGTTTCACTGAAGCTTTCTTT
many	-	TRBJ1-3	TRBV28	CASSLGGNTIYF	TGTGCCAGCAGTTTAGGGGGAAACACCATATATTTT
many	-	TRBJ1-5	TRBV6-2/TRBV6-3	CASTKTGSSQPQHF	TGTGCCAGCACCAAGACAGGATCCAGTCAGCCCCAGCATTTT
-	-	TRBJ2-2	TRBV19	CASSISAGKANTGELVF	TGTGCCAGTAGTATTTCAGCAGGGAAGGCGAACACCGGGGAGCTGGTTTTT
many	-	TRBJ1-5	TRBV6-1	CATKTVNQPQHF	TGTGCCACCAAGACAGTTAATCAGCCCCAGCATTTT